This TCR beta chain is drawn from a study of cytomegalovirus exposure and HLA in healthy donors. Study summary: Earlier results showed approximately 110 million unique TCR beta sequences derived from around 170 million T cells.

A word on this clone: What it binds is unknown.

The study's findings and limits: Cytomegalovirus status was reportedly diagnosed by the classifier with high sensitivity and specificity. Common viral pathogens (according to a later analysis) appeared linked to several of the most significant clusters. In a later analysis, TCR beta V- and J-gene trimming showed a link to a missense DCLRE1C variant.

The PCR used 60 Vbeta and 13 Jbeta primers. Profiled with immunoSEQ multiplex PCR; TCRdb holds only in-frame clones, not every one. The sample has around 130,000 clones; roughly 70% are singletons. The CDR3 is 14 amino acids. V shed 6 bases and J 5 bases; nucleotides not matched to a gene: 10. From germline, CDR1 is SGHRS and CDR2 YFSETQ. The clonotype originates from a young man in good health and CMV-seronegative. V usage is TRBV5-1 and J usage is TRBJ1-2, with 7 bases that match TRBD1. The sequenced sample was PBMCs. This CDR3 is CASTSTGPNYGYTF. The CDR3 region has the DNA TGCGCCAGCACATCGACAGGGCCCAATTATGGCTACACCTTC.